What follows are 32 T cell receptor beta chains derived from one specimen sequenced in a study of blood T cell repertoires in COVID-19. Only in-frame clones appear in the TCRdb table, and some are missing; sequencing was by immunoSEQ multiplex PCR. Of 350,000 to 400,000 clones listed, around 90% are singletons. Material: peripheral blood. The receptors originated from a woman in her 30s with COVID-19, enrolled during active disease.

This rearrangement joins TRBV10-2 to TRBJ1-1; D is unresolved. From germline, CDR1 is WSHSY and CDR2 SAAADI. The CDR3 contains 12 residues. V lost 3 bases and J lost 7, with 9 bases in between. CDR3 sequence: CASSDATGEAFF. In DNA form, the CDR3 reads TGCGCCAGCAGTGACGCCACGGGTGAAGCTTTCTTT.

The CDR3 nucleotides read TGTGCCAGCAGCTCCTCGACAGGGGGGTACGAGCAGTACGTC. Encoded protein: CASSSSTGGYEQYV. The chain recombines TRBV11-2 with TRBJ2-7, with 9 bases identical to TRBD1. The CDR3 extends over 14 amino acids. The germline V gene encodes CDR1 SGHAT and CDR2 FQNNGV. J gave up 4 bases and V 4 bases, and 5 bases lay outside the gene matches.

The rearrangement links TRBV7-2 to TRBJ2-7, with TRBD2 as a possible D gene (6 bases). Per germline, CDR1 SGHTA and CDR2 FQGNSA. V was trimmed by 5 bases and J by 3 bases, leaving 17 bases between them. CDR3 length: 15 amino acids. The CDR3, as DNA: TGTGCCAGCAGCATTAGCGGAGGTGCGGTCTACGAGCAGTACTTC. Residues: CASSISGGAVYEQYF.

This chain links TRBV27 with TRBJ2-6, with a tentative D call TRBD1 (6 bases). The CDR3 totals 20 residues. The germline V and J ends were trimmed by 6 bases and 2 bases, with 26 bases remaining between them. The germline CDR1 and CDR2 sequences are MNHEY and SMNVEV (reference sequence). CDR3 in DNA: TGTGCCAGCAGAAGGGGGAGTACAGGGATCTCGGCCCCTGGGGCCAACGTCCTGACTTTC. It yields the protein CASRRGSTGISAPGANVLTF. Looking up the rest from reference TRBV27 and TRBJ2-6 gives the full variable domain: EAQVTQNPRYLITVTGKKLTVTCSQNMNHEYMSWYRQDPGLGLRQIYYSMNVEVTDKGDVPEGYKVSRKEKRNFPLILESPSPNQTSLYFCASRRGSTGISAPGANVLTFGAGSRLTVL.

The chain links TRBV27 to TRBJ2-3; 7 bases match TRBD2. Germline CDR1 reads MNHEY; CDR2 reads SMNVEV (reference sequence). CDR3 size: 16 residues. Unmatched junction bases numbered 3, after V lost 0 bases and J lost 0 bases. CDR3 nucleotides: TGTGCCAGCAGTTTATCCCTAGCGGTGAGCACAGATACGCAGTATTTT. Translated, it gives CASSLSLAVSTDTQYF.

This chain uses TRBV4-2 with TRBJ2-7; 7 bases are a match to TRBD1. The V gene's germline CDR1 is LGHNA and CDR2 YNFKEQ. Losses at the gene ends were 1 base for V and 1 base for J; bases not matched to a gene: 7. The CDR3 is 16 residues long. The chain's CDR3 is CASSQGLARGSYEQYF. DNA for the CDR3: TGTGCCAGCAGCCAAGGGCTGGCCAGGGGGTCCTACGAGCAGTACTTC.

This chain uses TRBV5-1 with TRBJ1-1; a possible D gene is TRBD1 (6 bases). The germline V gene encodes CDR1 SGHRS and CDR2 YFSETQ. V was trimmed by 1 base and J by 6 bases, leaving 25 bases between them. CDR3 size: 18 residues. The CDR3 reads CASSLSLGSGGRGAEAFF. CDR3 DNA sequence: TGCGCCAGCAGCTTGAGCCTGGGGAGCGGGGGGCGAGGCGCTGAAGCTTTCTTT.

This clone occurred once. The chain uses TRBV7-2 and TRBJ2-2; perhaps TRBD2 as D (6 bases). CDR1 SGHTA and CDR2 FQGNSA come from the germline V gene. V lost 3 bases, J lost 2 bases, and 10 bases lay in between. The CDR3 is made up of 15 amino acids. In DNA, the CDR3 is TGTGCCAGCAGCTTCTTTAGCGGTAACACCGGGGAGCTGTTTTTT. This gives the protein CASSFFSGNTGELFF.

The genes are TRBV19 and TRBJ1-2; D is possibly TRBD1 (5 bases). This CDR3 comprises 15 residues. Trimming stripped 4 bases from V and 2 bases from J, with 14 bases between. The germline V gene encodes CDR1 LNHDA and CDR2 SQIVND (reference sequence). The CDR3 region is CASSKLTGQNYGYTF. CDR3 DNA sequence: TGTGCCAGTAGTAAGCTAACAGGCCAAAACTATGGCTACACCTTC. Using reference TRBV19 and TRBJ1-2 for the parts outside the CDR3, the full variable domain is DGGITQSPKYLFRKEGQNVTLSCEQNLNHDAMYWYRQDPGQGLRLIYYSQIVNDFQKGDIAEGYSVSREKKESFPLTVTSAQKNPTAFYLCASSKLTGQNYGYTFGSGTRLTVV.

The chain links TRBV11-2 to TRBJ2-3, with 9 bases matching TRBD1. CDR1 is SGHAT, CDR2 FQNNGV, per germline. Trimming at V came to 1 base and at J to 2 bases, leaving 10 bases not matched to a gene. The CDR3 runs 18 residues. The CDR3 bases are TGTGCCAGCAGCTTAGGGGTCGGGACAGGGTTTTTCACAGATACGCAGTATTTT. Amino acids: CASSLGVGTGFFTDTQYF. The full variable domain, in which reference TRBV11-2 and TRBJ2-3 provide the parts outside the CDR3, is EAGVAQSPRYKIIEKRQSVAFWCNPISGHATLYWYQQILGQGPKLLIQFQNNGVVDDSQLPKDRFSAERLKGVDSTLKIQPAKLEDSAVYLCASSLGVGTGFFTDTQYFGPGTRLTVL.

The CDR3 loop is CASSLPGTDTQYF. CDR3 coding DNA: TGTGCCAGCAGTTTACCGGGCACAGATACGCAGTATTTT. The J gene is TRBJ2-3, the V gene TRBV12-3 or TRBV12-4, with D unresolved. The V gene lost 2 bases and the J gene lost 1 base, with 4 bases spanning the gap. This CDR3 spans 13 amino acids.

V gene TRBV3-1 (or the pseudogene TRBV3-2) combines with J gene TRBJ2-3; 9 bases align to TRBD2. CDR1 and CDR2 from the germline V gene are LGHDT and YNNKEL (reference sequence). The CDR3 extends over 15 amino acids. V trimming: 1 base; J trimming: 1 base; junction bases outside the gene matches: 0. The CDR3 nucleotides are TGTGCCAGCAGCCAAGTAGCGGGAGGCACAGATACGCAGTATTTT. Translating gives CASSQVAGGTDTQYF.

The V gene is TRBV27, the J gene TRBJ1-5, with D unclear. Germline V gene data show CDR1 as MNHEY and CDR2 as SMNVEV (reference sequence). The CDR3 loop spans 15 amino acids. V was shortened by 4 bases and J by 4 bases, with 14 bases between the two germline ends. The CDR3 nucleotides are TGTGCCAGCAGTTCACGGGGAGTCGTAAATCAGCCCCAGCATTTT. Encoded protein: CASSSRGVVNQPQHF.

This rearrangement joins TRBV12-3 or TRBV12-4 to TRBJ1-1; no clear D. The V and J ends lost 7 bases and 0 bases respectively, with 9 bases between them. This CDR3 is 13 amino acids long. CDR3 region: CASKRQLNTEAFF. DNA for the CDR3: TGTGCCAGCAAGAGGCAGCTGAACACTGAAGCTTTCTTT.

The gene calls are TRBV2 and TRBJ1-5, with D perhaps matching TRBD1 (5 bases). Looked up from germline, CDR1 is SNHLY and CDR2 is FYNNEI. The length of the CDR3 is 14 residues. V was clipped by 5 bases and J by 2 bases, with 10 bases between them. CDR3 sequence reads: CASSPLGGNQPQHF. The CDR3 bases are TGTGCCAGCAGTCCTCTAGGGGGCAATCAGCCCCAGCATTTT.

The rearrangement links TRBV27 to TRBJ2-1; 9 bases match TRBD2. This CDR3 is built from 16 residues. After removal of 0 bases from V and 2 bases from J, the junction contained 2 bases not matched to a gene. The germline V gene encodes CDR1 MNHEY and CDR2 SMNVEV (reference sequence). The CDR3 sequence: CASSLSAGGTYNEQFF. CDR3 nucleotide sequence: TGTGCCAGCAGTTTATCGGCGGGGGGGACCTACAATGAGCAGTTCTTC.

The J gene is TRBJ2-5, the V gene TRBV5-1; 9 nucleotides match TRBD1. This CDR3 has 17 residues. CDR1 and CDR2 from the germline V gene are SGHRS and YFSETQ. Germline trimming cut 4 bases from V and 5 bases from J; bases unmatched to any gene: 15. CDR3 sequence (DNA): TGCGCCAGCAGCCGCGCAAGTATCACACAGGGGGCGGAGACCCAGTACTTC. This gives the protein CASSRASITQGAETQYF. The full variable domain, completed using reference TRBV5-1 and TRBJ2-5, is KAGVTQTPRYLIKTRGQQVTLSCSPISGHRSVSWYQQTPGQGLQFLFEYFSETQRNKGNFPGRFSGRQFSNSRSEMNVSTLELGDSALYLCASSRASITQGAETQYFGPGTRLLVL.

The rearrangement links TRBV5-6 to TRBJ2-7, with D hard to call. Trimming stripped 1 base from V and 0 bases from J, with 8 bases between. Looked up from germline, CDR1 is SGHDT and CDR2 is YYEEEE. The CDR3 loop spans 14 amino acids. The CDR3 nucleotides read TGTGCCAGCAGCTTGTTTCAATTCTCCTACGAGCAGTACTTC. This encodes CASSLFQFSYEQYF.

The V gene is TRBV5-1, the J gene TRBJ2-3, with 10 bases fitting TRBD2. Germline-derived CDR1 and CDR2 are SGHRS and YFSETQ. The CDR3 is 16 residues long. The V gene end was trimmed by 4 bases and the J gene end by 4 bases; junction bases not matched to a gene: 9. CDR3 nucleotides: TGCGCCAGCAGCCGGACGAGCGGGAGGGCGGCAGATACGCAGTATTTT. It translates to CASSRTSGRAADTQYF.

The CDR3 DNA is TGTGCCAGCAGCCTCCTGACTTCGTACAATGAGCAGTTCTTC. Amino acids: CASSLLTSYNEQFF. The rearrangement links TRBV7-2 to TRBJ2-1; D not certain. CDR1 SGHTA and CDR2 FQGNSA come from the germline V gene. V was cut by 5 bases and J by 4 bases, with 12 bases left in between. The CDR3 is 14 amino acids.

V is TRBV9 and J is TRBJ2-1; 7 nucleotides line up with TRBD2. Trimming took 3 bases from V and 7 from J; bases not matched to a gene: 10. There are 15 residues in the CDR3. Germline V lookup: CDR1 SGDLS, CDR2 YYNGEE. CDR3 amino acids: CASSATGGPGNEQFF. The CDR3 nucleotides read TGTGCCAGCAGCGCAACGGGGGGTCCCGGGAATGAGCAGTTCTTC.

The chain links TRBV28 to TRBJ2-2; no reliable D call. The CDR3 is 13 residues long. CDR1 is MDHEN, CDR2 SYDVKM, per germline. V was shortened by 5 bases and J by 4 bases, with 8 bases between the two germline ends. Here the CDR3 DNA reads TGTGCCAGCAGTCCCCCCGGCACCGGGGAGCTGTTTTTT. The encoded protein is CASSPPGTGELFF.

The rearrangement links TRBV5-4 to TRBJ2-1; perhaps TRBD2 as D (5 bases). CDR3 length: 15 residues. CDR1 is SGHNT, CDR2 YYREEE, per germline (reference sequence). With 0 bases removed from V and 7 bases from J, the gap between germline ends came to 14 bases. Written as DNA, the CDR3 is TGTGCCAGCAGCTTGGCCGGCGTGCTAGCAAATGAGCAGTTCTTC. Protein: CASSLAGVLANEQFF.

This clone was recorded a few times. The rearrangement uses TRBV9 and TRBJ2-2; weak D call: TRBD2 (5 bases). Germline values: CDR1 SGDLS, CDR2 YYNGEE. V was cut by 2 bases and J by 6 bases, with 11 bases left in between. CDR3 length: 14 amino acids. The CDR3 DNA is TGTGCCAGCAGCGTCGAGGGTCAGCCCGGGGAGCTGTTTTTT. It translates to CASSVEGQPGELFF.

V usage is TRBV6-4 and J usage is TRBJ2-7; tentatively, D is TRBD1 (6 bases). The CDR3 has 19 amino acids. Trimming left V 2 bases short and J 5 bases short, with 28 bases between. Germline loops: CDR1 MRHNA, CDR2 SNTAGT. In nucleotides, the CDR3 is TGTGCCAGCAGTGACCGAAGGACAGTGGAGATCCGGGATAACAACGAGCAGTACGTC. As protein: CASSDRRTVEIRDNNEQYV.

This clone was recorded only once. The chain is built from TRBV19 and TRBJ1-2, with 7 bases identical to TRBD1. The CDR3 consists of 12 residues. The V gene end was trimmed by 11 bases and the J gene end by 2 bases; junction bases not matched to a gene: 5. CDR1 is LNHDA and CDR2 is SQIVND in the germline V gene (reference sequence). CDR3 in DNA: TGTGCCGGCTACAGGGGAAACTATGGCTACACCTTC. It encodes CAGYRGNYGYTF. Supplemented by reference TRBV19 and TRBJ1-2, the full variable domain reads DGGITQSPKYLFRKEGQNVTLSCEQNLNHDAMYWYRQDPGQGLRLIYYSQIVNDFQKGDIAEGYSVSREKKESFPLTVTSAQKNPTAFYLCAGYRGNYGYTFGSGTRLTVV.

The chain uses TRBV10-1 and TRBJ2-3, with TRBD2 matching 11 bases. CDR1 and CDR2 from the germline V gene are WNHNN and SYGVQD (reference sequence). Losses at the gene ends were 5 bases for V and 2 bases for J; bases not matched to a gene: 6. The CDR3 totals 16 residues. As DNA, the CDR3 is TGCGCCAGCAGTAATTTAGCGGGAGGGGTCACAGATACGCAGTATTTT. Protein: CASSNLAGGVTDTQYF.

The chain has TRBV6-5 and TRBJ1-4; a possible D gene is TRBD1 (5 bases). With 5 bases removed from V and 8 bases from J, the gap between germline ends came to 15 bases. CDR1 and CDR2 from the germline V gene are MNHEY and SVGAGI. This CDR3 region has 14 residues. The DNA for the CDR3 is TGTGCCAGCAGTCCAAGGGGCCGTTTAGAAAAACTGTTTTTT. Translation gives CASSPRGRLEKLFF.

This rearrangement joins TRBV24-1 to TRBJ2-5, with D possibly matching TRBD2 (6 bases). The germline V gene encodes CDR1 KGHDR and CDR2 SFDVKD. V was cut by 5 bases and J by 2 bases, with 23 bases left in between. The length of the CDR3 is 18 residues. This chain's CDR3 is CATSAVEGLESWQETQYF. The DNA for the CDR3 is TGTGCCACCAGTGCTGTGGAGGGCCTTGAGAGTTGGCAAGAGACCCAGTACTTC.

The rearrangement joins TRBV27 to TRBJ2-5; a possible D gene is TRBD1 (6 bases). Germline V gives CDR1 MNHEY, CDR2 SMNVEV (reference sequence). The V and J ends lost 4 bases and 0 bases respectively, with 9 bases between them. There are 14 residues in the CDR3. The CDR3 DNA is TGTGCCAGCAGTTGGGGGCAGTACCAAGAGACCCAGTACTTC. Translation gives CASSWGQYQETQYF.

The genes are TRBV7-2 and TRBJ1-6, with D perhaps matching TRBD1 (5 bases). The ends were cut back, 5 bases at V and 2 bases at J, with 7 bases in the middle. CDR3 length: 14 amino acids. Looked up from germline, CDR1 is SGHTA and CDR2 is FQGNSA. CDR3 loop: CASSQDTYNSPLHF. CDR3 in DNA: TGTGCCAGCAGCCAGGACACCTATAATTCACCCCTCCACTTT.

The CDR3 reads CASSDPGQGVPEAFF. The DNA of the CDR3 is TGTGCCAGCAGTGACCCGGGACAGGGCGTCCCCGAAGCTTTCTTT. The gene calls are TRBV27 and TRBJ1-1; 9 nucleotides line up with TRBD1. The V gene end was trimmed by 5 bases and the J gene end by 8 bases; junction bases not matched to a gene: 12. The CDR3 covers 15 residues. Germline V lookup: CDR1 MNHEY, CDR2 SMNVEV (reference sequence).